What follows are 2 T cell receptor beta chains derived from one specimen sequenced in a study of identical twins. TCRdb re-called the 5' RACE reads through MiXCR, storing one row per CDR3 protein. In the table there are 700,000 or so distinct CDR3 sequences, about 9.4% of which are singletons. These records were also assigned to another study, of yellow fever vaccine responses in identical twins.

Input material: PBMCs. The receptors shown here come from a woman between 18 and 29 years old in good health.

This clonotype was observed many times. CDR3 sequence (DNA): TGCGCCAGCAGCTTGGAACCTGGTCCTCCAAACTCCTACGAGCAGTACTTC. Translated: CASSLEPGPPNSYEQYF. V gene TRBV5-1 combines with J gene TRBJ2-7; D is undetermined. Trimming removed 0 bases at V and 0 bases at J, with 16 bases between. Germline lookup yields CDR1 SGHRS and CDR2 YFSETQ. The CDR3 contains 17 residues.

The chain joins TRBV19 to TRBJ2-1; D unresolved. The V gene lost 5 bases and the J gene lost 5 bases, with 16 bases spanning the gap. The CDR3 length is 15 residues. CDR1 is LNHDA, CDR2 SQIVND, per germline (reference sequence). The CDR3 loop is CASSPMHLLNNEQFF. CDR3 DNA: TGTGCCAGTAGTCCCATGCATCTTCTAAACAATGAGCAGTTCTTC.